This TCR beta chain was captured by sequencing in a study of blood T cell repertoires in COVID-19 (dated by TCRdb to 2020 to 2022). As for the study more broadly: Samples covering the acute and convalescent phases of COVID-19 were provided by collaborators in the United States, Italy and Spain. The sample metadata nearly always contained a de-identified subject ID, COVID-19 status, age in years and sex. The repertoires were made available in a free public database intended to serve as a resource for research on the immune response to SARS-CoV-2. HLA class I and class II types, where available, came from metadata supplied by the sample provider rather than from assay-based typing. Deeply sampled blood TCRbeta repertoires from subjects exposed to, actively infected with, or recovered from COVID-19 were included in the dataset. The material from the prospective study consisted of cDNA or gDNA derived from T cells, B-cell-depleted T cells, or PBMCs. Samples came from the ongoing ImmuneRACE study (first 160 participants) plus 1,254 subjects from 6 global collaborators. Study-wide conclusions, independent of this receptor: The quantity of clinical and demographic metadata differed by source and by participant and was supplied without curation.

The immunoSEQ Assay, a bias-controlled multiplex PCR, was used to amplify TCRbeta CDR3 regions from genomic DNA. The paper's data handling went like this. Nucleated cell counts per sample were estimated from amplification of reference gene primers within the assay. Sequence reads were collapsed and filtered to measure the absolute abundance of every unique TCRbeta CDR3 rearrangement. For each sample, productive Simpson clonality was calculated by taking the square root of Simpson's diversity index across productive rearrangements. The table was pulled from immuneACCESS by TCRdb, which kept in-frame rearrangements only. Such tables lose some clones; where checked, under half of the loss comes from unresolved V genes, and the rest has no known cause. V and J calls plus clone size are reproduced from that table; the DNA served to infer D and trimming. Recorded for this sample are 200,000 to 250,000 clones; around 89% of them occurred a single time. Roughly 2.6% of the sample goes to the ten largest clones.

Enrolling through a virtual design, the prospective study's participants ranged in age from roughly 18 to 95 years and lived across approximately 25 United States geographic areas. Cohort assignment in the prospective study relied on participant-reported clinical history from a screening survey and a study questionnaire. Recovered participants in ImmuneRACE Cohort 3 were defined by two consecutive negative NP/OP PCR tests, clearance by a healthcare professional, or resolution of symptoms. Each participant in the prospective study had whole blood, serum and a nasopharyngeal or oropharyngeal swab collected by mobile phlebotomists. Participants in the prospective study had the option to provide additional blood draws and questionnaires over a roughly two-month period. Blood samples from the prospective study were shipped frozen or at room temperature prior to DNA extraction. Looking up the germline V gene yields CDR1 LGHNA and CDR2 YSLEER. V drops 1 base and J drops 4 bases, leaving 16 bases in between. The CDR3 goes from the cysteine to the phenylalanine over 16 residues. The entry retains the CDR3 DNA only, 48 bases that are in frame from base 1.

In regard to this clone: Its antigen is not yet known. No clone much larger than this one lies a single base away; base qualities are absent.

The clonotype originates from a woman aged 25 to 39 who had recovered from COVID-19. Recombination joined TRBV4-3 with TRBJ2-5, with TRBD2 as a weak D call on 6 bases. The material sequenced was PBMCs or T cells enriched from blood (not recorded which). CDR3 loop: CASSQGPGRGRETQYF. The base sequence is TGCGCCAGCAGCCAAGGTCCCGGGCGGGGCCGAGAGACCCAGTACTTC.